This TCR beta chain was documented in a study of CXCR3-negative and CXCR3-positive naive CD8 T cells. Overall study findings and caveats: The study found more hydrophobic TRB CDR3s in CXCR3-positive naive cells than in CXCR3-negative naive cells.

5' RACE that incorporated UMI labels was used to prepare the TRB cDNA libraries. TCRdb derives one entry per CDR3 protein from the 5' RACE reads, leaving out DNA. The specimen's table records more than 45,000 distinct CDR3 sequences. On this clonotype itself: Antigen: not known.

The CDR3 covers 16 residues. Looked up from germline, CDR1 is DFQATT and CDR2 is SNEGSKA (reference sequence). The clonotype comes from a human donor in good health. Some clones in this sample may be carry-over from other donors' samples. The chain links TRBV20-1 to TRBJ2-3; the D call of TRBD2 rests on TCRdb alone, since no DNA is present to check it. The sequenced material came from naive CXCR3- CD8+ T cells from blood. Subset meaning: CD45RO-CCR7+CD27+CD95- naive CD8+ T cells lacking CXCR3 (TNR3-). The CDR3 spells CSARDTIAFGTDTQYF.